This TCR beta chain comes out of a study of blood T cell repertoires in COVID-19. Study summary: Material from acute and convalescent COVID-19 was sourced from the United States, Italy and Spain. PBMCs, B-cell-depleted T cells, or T cells were the source of the cDNA or gDNA that made up the material.

Original data processing: Estimated nucleated cell counts came from reference gene primer amplification. Generated by immunoSEQ multiplex PCR, the TCRdb table keeps only in-frame clones and is missing some. That table supplies the V and J calls and clone size; D and trimming were determined from the DNA. The sample lists some 110,000 clones; less than 85% were seen once. This TCR derives from a man aged 25 to 40 with acute or convalescent COVID-19. The sequenced sample consisted of peripheral blood.

As DNA, the CDR3 is TGTGCCTGGAGTGTATATGGCGGGGGGCAGTATTTT. Encoded protein: CAWSVYGGGQYF. J is TRBJ2-3 and V is TRBV30; 7 positions agree with TRBD2. V lost 0 bases and J lost 11; bases outside the gene matches: 5. The CDR3 is 12 amino acids. Germline-derived CDR1 and CDR2 are GTSNPN and SVGIG (reference sequence).